This T cell receptor (beta chain) came from a study of T cells in localized non-small cell lung cancer. Trimming took 2 bases from V and 11 from J, leaving 15 bases between them. Germline V gene data show CDR1 as KGHSH and CDR2 as LQKENI. CDR3 size: 13 residues. Comments on this clone: Its specificity is not known.

Produced via immunoSEQ multiplex PCR; TCRdb's table is partial and in-frame only. The repertoire consists of some 25,000 clones, with approximately 87% occurring once and the leading ten covering roughly 6%. Notes on the study in general: Uninvolved adjacent lung had the highest recorded T cell clonality, with tumor below it.

Sequencing used PBMCs, obtained before any cancer treatment. The chain carries TRBV18 and TRBJ1-1; D is ambiguous. This clonotype originated in a man aged 40-75 years with stage II lung adenocarcinoma. The CDR3 DNA reads TGTGCCAGCTCACCATCCGCCGACTTCGGGGCTTTCTTT. This gives the protein CASSPSADFGAFF.